This T cell receptor beta chain stems from a study of beta chain features in type 1 diabetes. Whole-study context: Taken together, all samples contributed more than 90,000,000 examined sorted cells.

CDR1 and CDR2 (germline): LNHNV, YYDKDF (reference sequence). V lost 7 bases and J 7 bases, leaving 32 bases between the germline ends. CDR3 size: 19 residues. Expressed TCRB transcripts were sequenced after all isolated RNA was converted to cDNA. Sequencing used immunoSEQ multiplex PCR; TCRdb keeps in-frame clones, though not all of them. The profile covers 970,000 or so clones, with about a sixth appearing a single time and 0.02% to 0.025% taken by the ten largest. The J gene is TRBJ1-5, the V gene TRBV15, with D possibly being TRBD1 (5 bases). The TCR originated in a woman aged 18-29 years in good health. Sequencing was done on a sample of naive CD4+ T cells from blood. This CDR3 is CATTVHPGKDKGKRQPQHF. DNA for the CDR3: TGTGCCACCACCGTCCATCCGGGGAAGGACAAGGGGAAACGGCAGCCCCAGCATTTT.